The T cell receptor (beta chain) described here comes from a study of cytomegalovirus exposure and HLA in healthy donors. V shed 6 bases and J shed 0 bases, with 12 bases lying between them. The CDR3 has 15 amino acids. The germline gives CDR1 MDHEN, CDR2 SYDVKM. The sample holds one count of this clone. The PCR was carried out with 60 Vbeta primers and 13 Jbeta primers. Generated by immunoSEQ multiplex PCR, the TCRdb table keeps only in-frame clones and is missing some. The table lists 95,000 to 150,000 clones, 65% to 85% of them singletons. V and J are TRBV28 and TRBJ2-1; D ambiguous. Sample: PBMCs. This sequence was found in a man between 50 and 59 years old in good health and CMV-seronegative. CDR3 protein: CASSFGRSSYNEQFF. CDR3 bases: TGTGCCAGCAGCTTTGGCCGGAGCTCCTACAATGAGCAGTTCTTC.